These T cell receptor beta chains were read from a single sample in a study of OX40 agonist ivuxolimab in advanced cancers. Sequencing used immunoSEQ multiplex PCR; TCRdb keeps in-frame clones, though not all of them. Among tens of thousands of clones listed, approximately 91% were seen once. The sample in question was CD4+ or CD8+ T cells sorted from blood, obtained in a trial of the OX40 agonist ivuxolimab. These receptors were obtained from an adult with an advanced solid tumor such as melanoma, head and neck, liver or kidney cancer. CDR3s leave out the opening cysteine and the closing phenylalanine or tryptophan. Each record gives: V gene, CDR3 protein.

TRBV5-6	ASSSGRSRGYNSPLH
TRBV7-6	ASSLHRVQETQY
TRBV10-3	AISESGSGRFYNEQF
TRBV7-8	ASSLLAGVFADTQY
TRBV14	ASSQEFPAFPETQY
TRBV7-6	ASSPTGFGSNQPQH
TRBV25-1	ASSESTAIAYEQY
TRBV7-9	ASSLTSGIFYNEQF
TRBV9	ASSVGSGPYEQY
TRBV7-6	ASSPSLFGASGNEQF
TRBV14	ASSLLAGVGGTDTQY
TRBV29-1	SVVPAGGPQGETQY
TRBV7-2	ASSSTPGPQH
TRBV7-9	ASSPPKAGVPGELF
TRBV19	ASSINGDSQY
TRBV9	ASTAGSTGELF
TRBV12-5	ASGFSYNEQF